This T cell receptor (beta chain) was recorded in a study of CD8+ T cells in alopecia areata. Points from the study as a whole: Lesional scalp exceeded normal scalp in clonality, especially in alopecia totalis/universalis. Sharing of TCR sequences between patients (possibly for HLA-related reasons) was less clear than in mice.

Sorting of CD4+ cells into CD25+CD127- cells (for about 5 patients) was performed. The investigators collected lesional scalp punch biopsies and peripheral blood from alopecia areata patients. The authors sorted CD4+ and CD8+ T cells from PBMCs. Extracted from the samples, RNA was reverse transcribed into cDNA to serve as the sequencing template. TCRdb's table, derived via immunoSEQ multiplex PCR, lists solely in-frame clones and lacks some. The table lists some 20,000 clones, around 67% of them singletons. This CDR3 spans 14 amino acids. The trim removed 3 bases at V and 7 bases at J, leaving 7 bases unmatched. Looked up from germline, CDR1 is MDHEN and CDR2 is SYDVKM. This clone was observed once. The target antigen is unknown.

The chain joins TRBV28 to TRBJ1-1, with 8 bases that match TRBD1. Sample: CD4+ Tregs sorted from blood. This clonotype was sampled from a human donor with alopecia areata. The CDR3 bases are TGTGCCAGCAGTTTTTACAGGGGGGGATTTGAAGCTTTCTTT. This sequence encodes CASSFYRGGFEAFF.